This is a list of T cell receptor beta chains from one sample in a study of response to subunit inactivated influenza vaccine. TCRdb analysed the RT-PCR reads with MiXCR anew, one entry per CDR3 protein. Of over 650,000 distinct CDR3 sequences in the sample, around 18% are singletons; the top ten hold roughly a tenth. The sample in question was PBMCs from blood, obtained roughly 5 days after vaccination. These receptors were obtained from a man aged 50 or older who received an inactivated influenza vaccine. CDR3s include the opening cysteine and the closing phenylalanine or tryptophan. A D gene is named only where the DNA matches it firmly. Clone size is given for some rows only: seen once, a few or many times, or a class if the clone is expanded.

NA | TRBJ2-3 | NA | TRBV12-3/TRBV12-4 | TGTGCCAGCACCTGGGGGGTAAGAGCAGATACGCAGTATTTT | CASTWGVRADTQYF
few | TRBJ1-2 | TRBD1 | TRBV12-3/TRBV12-4 | TGTGCCAGCAATATGAGGACAGGAACCGGCTACACCTTC | CASNMRTGTGYTF
NA | TRBJ2-1 | TRBD1 | TRBV24-1 | TGTGCCACCAGTGCGAACAGGGGGTACTACAATGAGCAGTTCTTC | CATSANRGYYNEQFF
NA | TRBJ1-5 | NA | TRBV2 | TGTGCCAGCACCATGGACGATCAGCCCCAGCATTTT | CASTMDDQPQHF
few | TRBJ2-7 | TRBD2 | TRBV10-3 | TGTGCCATCTCGACTAGCGAGAACTACGAGCAGTACTTC | CAISTSENYEQYF
few | TRBJ1-2 | NA | TRBV29-1 | TGCAGCGTTGAAGATCCCGGTTTGGGGCAGGGAGTCTATGGCTACACCTTC | CSVEDPGLGQGVYGYTF
NA | TRBJ2-3 | NA | TRBV6-1 | TGTGCCAGCAGTAGGGGCTGGAATTTTCCTAGCACAGATACGCAGTATTTT | CASSRGWNFPSTDTQYF
once | TRBJ1-5 | NA | TRBV21-1 | TGTGCCAGCATCGTCGACAGGGACGGCAATCAGCCCCAGCATTTT | CASIVDRDGNQPQHF
many | TRBJ2-6 | NA | TRBV7-2 | TGTGCCAGCAGCTTAGGCTTCTCTGGGGCCAACGTCCTGACTTTC | CASSLGFSGANVLTF
few | TRBJ2-3 | NA | TRBV7-2 | TGTGCCAGCAGCTTAGCCGCTGCGGTAACCTTGTTGACAGATACGCAGTATTTT | CASSLAAAVTLLTDTQYF
few | TRBJ1-5 | NA | TRBV6-1 | TGTGCCAGCAGTGAAGTGGGGTATCAGCCCCAGCATTTT | CASSEVGYQPQHF
few | TRBJ1-1 | NA | TRBV20-1 | TGCAGTGCGCAACGGGGCACTGAAGCTTTCTTT | CSAQRGTEAFF
NA | TRBJ1-5 | NA | TRBV20-1 | TGCAGTGCTAGCGCTATTGGGGGTACCAATCAGCCCCAGCATTTT | CSASAIGGTNQPQHF
NA | TRBJ2-5 | NA | TRBV12-3/TRBV12-4 | TGTGCCAGCAGAGCCCGGGATCTTACCCAAGAGACCCAGTACTTC | CASRARDLTQETQYF
few | TRBJ2-3 | TRBD2 | TRBV20-1 | TGCAGTGCTAGAGTAAGCGGGGGTAGCACAGATACGCAGTATTTT | CSARVSGGSTDTQYF
few | TRBJ2-2 | NA | TRBV5-1 | TGCGCCAGCAGCCAGCGCTCGGGGAACACCGGGGAGCTGTTTTTT | CASSQRSGNTGELFF
NA | TRBJ2-1 | TRBD2 | TRBV6-2/TRBV6-3 | TGTGCCAGCAGTCGCACTAGCGGGAGAAGAATTGAGCAGTTCTTC | CASSRTSGRRIEQFF
few | TRBJ2-7 | NA | TRBV5-5 | TGTGCCAGCAGCTTGGCGGTGAGCCCGTACCTTTACGAGCAGTACTTC | CASSLAVSPYLYEQYF
NA | TRBJ2-1 | NA | TRBV7-8 | TGTGCCAGCAGCTACTCGGCAGGGGCCTACAATGAGCAGTTCTTC | CASSYSAGAYNEQFF
NA | TRBJ2-1 | TRBD2 | TRBV5-5 | TGTGCCAGCACCCCTAGCGGGGGCCTCTCCTACAATGAGCAGTTCTTC | CASTPSGGLSYNEQFF
NA | TRBJ2-7 | NA | TRBV7-3 | TGTGCCAGCAGCCCCACCGGGGGCGTGACGTACGAGCAGTACTTC | CASSPTGGVTYEQYF
NA | TRBJ1-2 | NA | TRBV12-3/TRBV12-4 | TGTGCCAGCAGTCTTCGACAGATGGAGGGCTACACCTTC | CASSLRQMEGYTF
many | TRBJ2-5 | NA | TRBV20-1 | TGCAGTGCTATCAAAACGGGGGAGACCCAGTACTTC | CSAIKTGETQYF
few | TRBJ2-7 | NA | TRBV5-5 | TGTGCCAGCAGCTTGGAACAGGGTTACTACGAGCAGTACTTC | CASSLEQGYYEQYF
few | TRBJ2-3 | NA | TRBV7-2 | TGTGCCAGCAGCTTAGCCAGGCGCGGAGATACGCAGTATTTT | CASSLARRGDTQYF
few | TRBJ1-5 | NA | TRBV4-1 | TGCGCCAGCAGCCTTACAGGCAGGGGAACCCAGCCCCAGCATTTT | CASSLTGRGTQPQHF
many | TRBJ2-1 | NA | TRBV7-2 | TGTGCCAGCAGCTTAACCTACGTGCAGTTCTTC | CASSLTYVQFF
many | TRBJ2-7 | NA | TRBV4-3 | TGTGCCAGCAGCCAAGATCAGGGTTACGAGCAGTACTTC | CASSQDQGYEQYF
NA | TRBJ1-4 | TRBD1 | TRBV7-6 | TGTGCCAGCAGCTTAGCGTGGTACAGGGGGCGCGGTGAAAAACTGTTTTTT | CASSLAWYRGRGEKLFF
NA | TRBJ2-7 | NA | TRBV30 | TGTGCCTGGAGCCGATCGGGACACCGGGTCTACGAGCAGTACTTC | CAWSRSGHRVYEQYF
few | TRBJ2-3 | NA | TRBV2 | TGTGCCAGCAGCCTAGCGAGCTTCACAGATACGCAGTATTTT | CASSLASFTDTQYF
NA | TRBJ2-1 | TRBD2 | TRBV6-6 | TGTGCCAGCAGTTACTTACTAGCGGAGCGGCAGTTCTTC | CASSYLLAERQFF
few | TRBJ2-5 | NA | TRBV7-9 | TGTGCCAGCCGCCCGACCCGGCCGGAGACCCAGTACTTC | CASRPTRPETQYF
few | TRBJ2-3 | TRBD2 | TRBV11-2 | TGTGCCAGCAGCCACTTTTTGTGGCTAGCGGGGGGGAATAGCACAGATACGCAGTATTTT | CASSHFLWLAGGNSTDTQYF
few | TRBJ1-1 | TRBD1 | TRBV30 | TGTGCCTGGGCCGGACAGGGGAACGCTGAAGCTTTCTTT | CAWAGQGNAEAFF
NA | TRBJ2-7 | NA | TRBV11-2 | TGTGCCAGCAGCCCCAATGCTGGACACTCATCCCACGAGCAGTACTTC | CASSPNAGHSSHEQYF
many | TRBJ2-1 | NA | TRBV20-1 | TGCAGTGCTAGACTCGGACTACGGTACAATGAGCAGTTCTTC | CSARLGLRYNEQFF
NA | TRBJ2-7 | TRBD1 | TRBV6-2/TRBV6-3 | TGTGCCAGCAGCATACCGGGACAGGGAATCTACGAGCAGTACTTC | CASSIPGQGIYEQYF
NA | TRBJ2-1 | TRBD2 | TRBV4-3 | TGCGCCAGCAGCCTCCAGCGGGAGTACAATGAGCAGTTCTTC | CASSLQREYNEQFF
few | TRBJ2-3 | NA | TRBV5-1 | TGCGCCAGCAGCTCCATGAAACCAGATACGCAGTATTTT | CASSSMKPDTQYF